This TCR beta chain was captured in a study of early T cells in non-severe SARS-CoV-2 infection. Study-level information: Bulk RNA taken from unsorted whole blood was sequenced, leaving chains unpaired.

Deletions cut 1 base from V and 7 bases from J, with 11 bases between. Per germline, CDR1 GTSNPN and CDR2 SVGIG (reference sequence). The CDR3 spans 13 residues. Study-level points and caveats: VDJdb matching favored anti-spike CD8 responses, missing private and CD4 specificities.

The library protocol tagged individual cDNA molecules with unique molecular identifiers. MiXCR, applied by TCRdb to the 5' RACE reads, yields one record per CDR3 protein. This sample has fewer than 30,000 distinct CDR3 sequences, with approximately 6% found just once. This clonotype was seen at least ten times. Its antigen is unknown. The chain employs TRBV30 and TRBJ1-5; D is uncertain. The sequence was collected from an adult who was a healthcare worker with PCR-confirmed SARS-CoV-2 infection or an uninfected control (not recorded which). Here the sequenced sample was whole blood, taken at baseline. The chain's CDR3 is CAWSGTIGQPQHF. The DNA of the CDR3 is TGTGCCTGGAGTGGGACTATAGGGCAGCCCCAGCATTTT.